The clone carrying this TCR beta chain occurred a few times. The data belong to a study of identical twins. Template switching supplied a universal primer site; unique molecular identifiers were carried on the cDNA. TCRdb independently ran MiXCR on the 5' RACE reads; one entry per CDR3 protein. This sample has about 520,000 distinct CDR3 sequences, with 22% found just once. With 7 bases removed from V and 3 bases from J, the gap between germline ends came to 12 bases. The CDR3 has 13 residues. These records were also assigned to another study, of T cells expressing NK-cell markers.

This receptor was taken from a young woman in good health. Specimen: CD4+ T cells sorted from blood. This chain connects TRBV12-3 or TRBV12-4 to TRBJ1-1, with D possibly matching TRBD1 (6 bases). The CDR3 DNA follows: TGTGCCAGCATTGAGAGGGGGGACACTGAAGCTTTCTTT. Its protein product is CASIERGDTEAFF.